One T cell receptor (beta chain) is described in this entry. As originally analysed: Researchers report that nucleated cell counts were estimated from reference gene primer amplification. Generated by immunoSEQ multiplex PCR, the TCRdb table keeps only in-frame clones and is missing some. V, J and clone size were drawn from that table, and D and trimming were deduced from the DNA. The sample consists of approximately 100,000 clones, approximately 86% of them appearing once. These data originate in a study of blood T cell repertoires in COVID-19. Per germline, CDR1 SGDLS and CDR2 YYNGEE. V was pared by 3 bases and J by 2 bases, with 6 bases of the junction left unmatched. The CDR3 is 15 residues long.

The chain links TRBV9 to TRBJ1-1; 8 bases agree with TRBD1. The sequence was obtained from a man aged 50-59 years with acute or convalescent COVID-19. The sequencing input was peripheral blood. The CDR3 sequence: CASSGGDRGNTEAFF. The CDR3 coding sequence is TGTGCCAGCAGCGGAGGCGACAGGGGCAACACTGAAGCTTTCTTT.